These 31 T cell receptor beta chains were all obtained from the same sample, sequenced in a study of Graves' ophthalmopathy and Graves' hyperthyroidism. Amplification from RNA transcripts yielded the TCR beta CDR3 regions. Second-round multiplex PCR came after a first-round RT-PCR that employed HTBI primers. MiXCR was run by TCRdb on the multiplex PCR reads, yielding one entry per CDR3 protein. The sample holds roughly 700,000 distinct CDR3 sequences, around 40% seen once. Sequenced input: peripheral blood. The receptors come from an adult man with Graves' ophthalmopathy.

This clonotype was picked up many times. This rearrangement joins TRBV29-1 to TRBJ2-6, with a possible D match to TRBD1 (6 bases). The germline V gene has CDR1 SQVTM and CDR2 ANQGSEA. V lost 6 bases to trimming and J lost 2 bases, with 17 bases between them. The CDR3 covers 16 residues. CDR3 DNA: TGCAGCGTAACATTGAACAGGGTCCCTGGGGCCAACGTCCTGACTTTC. Translated, it gives CSVTLNRVPGANVLTF.

About this clonotype: The junction departs from germline at one end; a sequencing error may be responsible. The chain joins TRBV24-1 to TRBJ1-5; 7 bases match TRBD1. Per germline, CDR1 KGHDR and CDR2 SFDVKD. This CDR3 comprises 16 residues. This chain's CDR3 is CASSPSTGPLNQPQHF. In nucleotides, the CDR3 is TGTGCCAGCAGTCCCTCGACAGGGCCTCTAAATCAGCCCCAGCATTTT.

This rearrangement joins TRBV7-9 to TRBJ2-6; no firm D call. With 6 bases removed from V and 0 bases from J, the gap between germline ends came to 9 bases. Germline CDR1 and CDR2: SEHNR and FQNEAQ (reference sequence). The CDR3 is made up of 15 amino acids. This CDR3 is CASSQVTSGANVLTF. The CDR3 DNA reads as TGTGCCAGCAGTCAAGTTACCTCTGGGGCCAACGTCCTGACTTTC.

V gene TRBV20-1 combines with J gene TRBJ2-7; 9 bases fit TRBD2. V lost 5 bases and J lost 6; bases outside the gene matches: 11. Per germline, CDR1 DFQATT and CDR2 SNEGSKA (reference sequence). The CDR3 loop spans 14 amino acids. The CDR3 loop is CSAQRVAGAGEQYF. CDR3 coding DNA: TGCAGTGCTCAACGGGTAGCGGGAGCCGGCGAGCAGTACTTC.

This clonotype was detected ten times or more. The chain links TRBV5-4 to TRBJ1-1; unclear D gene. Germline values: CDR1 SGHNT, CDR2 YYREEE (reference sequence). CDR3 length equals 10 residues. With 6 bases removed from V and 11 bases from J, the gap between germline ends came to 11 bases. CDR3 in DNA: TGTGCCAGCATAAGGAGTGGGGCTTTCTTT. It codes for CASIRSGAFF.

This clonotype showed up just a few times. This chain connects TRBV5-6 to TRBJ1-1, with D possibly matching TRBD1 (6 bases). The CDR3 runs 12 residues. Germline CDR1 and CDR2: SGHDT and YYEEEE. Trimming took off 4 bases at V and 10 bases at J, with 14 bases between the two ends. Written as DNA, the CDR3 is TGTGCCAGCAGCCTAGGACCGACAGGAGCTTTCTTT. Translated: CASSLGPTGAFF.

The V gene is TRBV7-9, the J gene TRBJ2-2; D call uncertain. V was cut by 4 bases and J by 5 bases, with 14 bases left in between. CDR3 length: 15 amino acids. Germline values: CDR1 SEHNR, CDR2 FQNEAQ (reference sequence). This chain's CDR3 is CASSSLMVMTGELFF. The CDR3, as DNA: TGTGCCAGCAGCTCTTTAATGGTGATGACCGGGGAGCTGTTTTTT. Full variable domain (remainder filled in from reference TRBV7-9 and TRBJ2-2): DTGVSQNPRHKITKRGQNVTFRCDPISEHNRLYWYRQTLGQGPEFLTYFQNEAQLEKSRLLSDRFSAERPKGSFSTLEIQRTEQGDSAMYLCASSSLMVMTGELFFGEGSRLTVL.

V gene TRBV11-2 combines with J gene TRBJ2-7, with 13 bases matching TRBD2. The CDR3 consists of 16 residues. With V trimmed by 5 bases and J by 3 bases, 7 bases remained unmatched. Germline CDR1 reads SGHAT; CDR2 reads FQNNGV. CDR3 nucleotide sequence: TGTGCCAGCAGCCCTGGGACTAGCGGGACCAACTACGAGCAGTACTTC. Protein sequence: CASSPGTSGTNYEQYF.

The chain has TRBV10-3 and TRBJ1-6; TRBD1 matches 8 bases. This CDR3 is 13 amino acids long. From germline, CDR1 is ENHRY and CDR2 SYGVKD. Trimming took 10 bases from V and 9 from J; bases not matched to a gene: 8. The CDR3 region has the DNA TGTGCCAGCCTGACAGGGGTGGGTTCACCCCTCCACTTT. Translating it yields CASLTGVGSPLHF.

J is TRBJ1-6 and V is TRBV2; 7 nucleotides agree with TRBD1. After removal of 1 base from V and 6 bases from J, the junction contained 3 bases not matched to a gene. Germline CDR1 and CDR2: SNHLY and FYNNEI. CDR3 length: 15 residues. The CDR3 DNA sequence: TGTGCCAGCAGTGAAGTAACAGGGGTTAATTCACCCCTCCACTTT. It codes for CASSEVTGVNSPLHF.

The V gene is TRBV29-1, the J gene TRBJ1-4; tentative D call: TRBD1 (6 bases). Germline values: CDR1 SQVTM, CDR2 ANQGSEA. With 2 bases removed from V and 8 bases from J, the gap between germline ends came to 21 bases. The CDR3 is made up of 16 amino acids. CDR3 coding DNA: TGCAGCGTTGAATCCCCAGGGCGTCAGGGGAGGGAAAAACTGTTTTTT. It yields the protein CSVESPGRQGREKLFF.

In this sample, this clonotype turned up a few times. This chain connects TRBV2 to TRBJ1-1; D perhaps matches TRBD1 (6 bases). The germline V gene has CDR1 SNHLY and CDR2 FYNNEI. The CDR3 sequence is 13 residues long. With 2 bases removed from V and 10 bases from J, the gap between germline ends came to 14 bases. For the CDR3, the DNA is TGTGCCAGCAGTGAAATGGAGGACAGTCGAGCTTTCTTT. Amino acids: CASSEMEDSRAFF.

This clonotype was seen many times. This sequence joins TRBV7-9 and TRBJ2-7, with no clear D. CDR1 and CDR2 from the germline V gene are SEHNR and FQNEAQ (reference sequence). Trimming removed 5 bases at V and 4 bases at J, with 9 bases between. This CDR3 has 12 amino acids. The CDR3 DNA is TGTGCCAGCAGCCCAGGTAGATACGAGCAGTACTTC. Amino acids: CASSPGRYEQYF. The variable domain in full, completed from reference TRBV7-9 and TRBJ2-7, reads DTGVSQNPRHKITKRGQNVTFRCDPISEHNRLYWYRQTLGQGPEFLTYFQNEAQLEKSRLLSDRFSAERPKGSFSTLEIQRTEQGDSAMYLCASSPGRYEQYFGPGTRLTVT.

This clonotype was seen a handful of times. The rearrangement links TRBV7-2 to TRBJ1-4; D possibly corresponds to TRBD1 (5 bases). Trimming cost V 2 bases and J 4 bases, with 14 bases left between them. The CDR3 is made up of 16 amino acids. CDR1 SGHTA and CDR2 FQGNSA come from the germline V gene. The CDR3 region is CASSLSGGGHNEKLFF. The CDR3 coding sequence is TGTGCCAGCAGCTTAAGCGGTGGGGGTCATAATGAAAAACTGTTTTTT.

This chain joins TRBV5-6 and TRBJ1-2; unclear D gene. Germline values: CDR1 SGHDT, CDR2 YYEEEE. The CDR3 is 16 amino acids. Trimming took 4 bases from V and 5 from J, leaving 21 bases between them. The CDR3 region is CASSLGSPSFGYGYTF. CDR3 DNA sequence: TGTGCCAGCAGCCTAGGCTCCCCATCTTTCGGGTATGGCTACACCTTC. Variable domain in full (rest from reference TRBV5-6 and TRBJ1-2): DAGVTQSPTHLIKTRGQQVTLRCSPKSGHDTVSWYQQALGQGPQFIFQYYEEEERQRGNFPDRFSGHQFPNYSSELNVNALLLGDSALYLCASSLGSPSFGYGYTFGSGTRLTVV.

The sample holds a few counts of this clonotype. This rearrangement joins TRBV7-9 to TRBJ2-7, with 7 bases matching TRBD2. Trimming took 5 bases from V and 0 from J; bases not matched to a gene: 7. CDR3 length: 15 amino acids. CDR1 SEHNR and CDR2 FQNEAQ come from the germline V gene (reference sequence). CDR3 amino acids: CASSLSGGLSYEQYF. The CDR3 DNA is TGTGCCAGCAGCCTATCGGGAGGCCTCTCCTACGAGCAGTACTTC.

The V gene is TRBV6-5, the J gene TRBJ2-5; 10 positions agree with TRBD1. The V segment lost 0 bases and the J segment 12 bases; nucleotides outside the gene matches: 10. The length of the CDR3 is 15 residues. The germline V gene has CDR1 MNHEY and CDR2 SVGAGI. The CDR3 reads CASSYSLVDRGQKYF. The DNA of the CDR3 is TGTGCCAGCAGTTACTCCCTGGTCGACAGGGGGCAGAAGTACTTC.

There are a few counts of this clonotype. The rearrangement uses TRBV12-3 or TRBV12-4 and TRBJ2-5; 8 bases match TRBD2. V lost 6 bases and J lost 5; bases outside the gene matches: 23. The CDR3 sequence is 19 residues long. This CDR3 is CASSPSLSSGGPSRETQYF. DNA of the CDR3: TGTGCCAGCAGCCCCTCCCTGAGCTCGGGGGGGCCTTCTAGGGAGACCCAGTACTTC.

This clonotype was detected a few times. A much larger clone sits a single nucleotide away, making a read error possible. The conserved phenylalanine or tryptophan normally closing the CDR3 is absent here, so this likely arose from a read error. The V call is TRBV10-3, the J call TRBJ1-1, with 11 nucleotides matching TRBD1. Germline V lookup: CDR1 ENHRY, CDR2 SYGVKD. V lost 3 bases and J lost 7; bases outside the gene matches: 4. CDR3 length: 14 amino acids. The CDR3 DNA is TGTGCCATCAGTGATCGGACAGGGGGCCTTGAAGCTTTCCTT. It is translated as CAISDRTGGLEAFL.

J is TRBJ1-6 and V is TRBV9; D gene unclear. V gave up 4 bases and J gave up 1 base, with 12 bases separating them. The CDR3 loop spans 16 amino acids. The germline V gene has CDR1 SGDLS and CDR2 YYNGEE. The CDR3 reads CASSLGPRSYNSPLHF. For the CDR3, the DNA is TGTGCCAGCAGCTTGGGTCCCAGGTCCTATAATTCACCCCTCCACTTT.

With regard to this clonotype: The junction departs from the called germline gene at one end, perhaps through a read error. The rearrangement links TRBV11-1 to TRBJ1-2; 9 bases fit TRBD1. The CDR3 has 13 amino acids. Germline CDR1 reads SGHAT; CDR2 reads FQDESV (reference sequence). The CDR3 sequence is CANSPRTGDGYTF. The DNA of the CDR3 is TGTGCCAACAGCCCAAGGACAGGGGATGGCTACACCTTC.

This clonotype was recorded a few times. CDR3 in amino acids: CASSPGDDQYEQYF. CDR3 coding DNA: TGTGCCAGCAGCCCCGGGGACGACCAGTACGAGCAGTACTTC. The gene calls are TRBV7-9 and TRBJ2-7; perhaps D is TRBD1 or TRBD2 (5 bases each). From germline, CDR1 is SEHNR and CDR2 FQNEAQ (reference sequence). CDR3 length: 14 amino acids. Trimming pared 5 bases from V and 4 bases from J, leaving 15 bases between.

The V gene is TRBV10-3, the J gene TRBJ2-5; 12 bases align to TRBD1. Unmatched junction bases numbered 3, after V lost 4 bases and J lost 0 bases. This CDR3 is built from 16 residues. Germline loops: CDR1 ENHRY, CDR2 SYGVKD. CDR3 bases: TGTGCCATCAGTGGGGGGACAGGGGGCAACCAAGAGACCCAGTACTTC. Amino acids: CAISGGTGGNQETQYF.

The rearrangement joins TRBV7-9 to TRBJ1-5, with D maybe TRBD1 (6 bases). From germline, CDR1 is SEHNR and CDR2 FQNEAQ (reference sequence). This CDR3 has 14 amino acids. V was pared by 7 bases and J by 7 bases, with 17 bases between. DNA for the CDR3: TGTGCCAGCACCTCAGGGGAGACGGGGCAGCCCCAGCATTTT. Translating it yields CASTSGETGQPQHF.

In this sample, this clonotype turned up a few times. V usage is TRBV12-3 or TRBV12-4 and J usage is TRBJ1-2, with a possible D match to TRBD1 (5 bases). CDR3 length equals 14 residues. The ends were cut back, 1 base at V and 4 bases at J, with 10 bases in the middle. This chain's CDR3 is CASSLGTRGYGYTF. The CDR3 DNA reads as TGTGCCAGCAGTTTAGGGACGAGGGGCTATGGCTACACCTTC.

A note on this clonotype: This sequence may be a read error, since a much larger clone differs from it by one base. The chain joins TRBV20-1 to TRBJ2-5, with unresolved D. There are 10 residues in the CDR3. The germline CDR1 and CDR2 sequences are DFQATT and SNEGSKA (reference sequence). The CDR3 here is CGARRQTQYF. The DNA for the CDR3 is TGCGGTGCTAGACGGCAGACCCAGTACTTC.

This clonotype has a count of ten or more. The DNA of the CDR3 is TGCAGCGTTTCGGACCCACTTTATTCTAAAGAGACCCAGTACTTC. Translated: CSVSDPLYSKETQYF. The chain carries TRBV29-1 and TRBJ2-5; the D is unclear. V shed 5 bases and J shed 3 bases, with 19 bases lying between them. CDR3 length: 15 residues. CDR1 and CDR2 from the germline V gene are SQVTM and ANQGSEA.

In this sample, this clonotype turned up many times. The chain employs TRBV29-1 and TRBJ1-1; D may be TRBD1 (6 bases). This CDR3 spans 13 amino acids. V was trimmed by 7 bases and J by 3 bases, leaving 15 bases between them. Germline V gene lookup returns CDR1 SQVTM and CDR2 ANQGSEA. The chain's CDR3 is CSANRAVDTEAFF. Written as DNA, the CDR3 is TGCAGCGCCAACAGGGCAGTAGACACTGAAGCTTTCTTT.

This chain connects TRBV29-1 to TRBJ1-2; D uncertain. The CDR3 sequence is 12 residues long. Germline CDR1 reads SQVTM; CDR2 reads ANQGSEA. The V end lost 8 bases, the J end lost 6 bases, and 16 bases lay between the germline ends. The CDR3 bases are TGCAGCAGCTTCACAGAGCGGAATGGCTACACCTTC. Residues: CSSFTERNGYTF.

As concerns this clonotype: A much larger clonotype is one base distant, so this may be a read error. The chain links TRBV2 to TRBJ1-6; D is perhaps TRBD1 (5 bases). V was clipped by 2 bases and J by 8 bases, with 13 bases between them. The CDR3 is made up of 15 amino acids. In germline, CDR1 is SNHLY, CDR2 FYNNEI. CDR3 bases: TGTGCCAGCAGTGAACTTGCGACAGACCATTCACCCCTCCACTTT. As protein: CASSELATDHSPLHF.

This clonotype was observed a handful of times. The V call is TRBV6-4, the J call TRBJ1-2; TRBD1 agrees at 9 bases. This CDR3 has 13 amino acids. From germline, CDR1 is MRHNA and CDR2 SNTAGT. The V and J ends lost 5 bases and 8 bases, in that order; junction bases with no gene match: 6. CDR3 loop: CASSPGTGSGYTF. DNA of the CDR3: TGTGCCAGCAGTCCCGGGACAGGGTCAGGCTACACCTTC.